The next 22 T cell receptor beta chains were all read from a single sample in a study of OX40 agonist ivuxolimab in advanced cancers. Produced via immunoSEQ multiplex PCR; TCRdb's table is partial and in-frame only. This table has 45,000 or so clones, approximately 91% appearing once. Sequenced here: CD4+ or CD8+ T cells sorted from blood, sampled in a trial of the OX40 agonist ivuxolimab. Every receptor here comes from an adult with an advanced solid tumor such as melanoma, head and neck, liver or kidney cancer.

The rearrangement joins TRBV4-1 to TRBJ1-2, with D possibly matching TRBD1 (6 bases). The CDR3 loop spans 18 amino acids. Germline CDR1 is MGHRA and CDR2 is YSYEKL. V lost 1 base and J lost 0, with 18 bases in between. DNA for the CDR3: TGCGCCAGCAGCCAAGGGGCAGGGACACCAATTACTAACTATGGCTACACCTTC. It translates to CASSQGAGTPITNYGYTF.

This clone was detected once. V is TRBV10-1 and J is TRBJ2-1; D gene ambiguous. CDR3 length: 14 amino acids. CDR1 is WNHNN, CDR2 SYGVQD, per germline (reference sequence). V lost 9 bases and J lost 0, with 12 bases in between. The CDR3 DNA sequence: TGCGCCAGTTCCGACACGAGCTCCTACAATGAGCAGTTCTTC. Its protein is CASSDTSSYNEQFF.

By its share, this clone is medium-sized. The CDR3 loop is CASTASDSYEQYF. The CDR3 DNA reads TGTGCCAGCACCGCTAGTGATTCCTACGAGCAGTACTTC. The chain couples TRBV2 to TRBJ2-7, with D hard to call. Germline CDR1 and CDR2: SNHLY and FYNNEI. V lost 7 bases to trimming and J lost 1 base, with 11 bases between them. The CDR3 spans 13 residues.

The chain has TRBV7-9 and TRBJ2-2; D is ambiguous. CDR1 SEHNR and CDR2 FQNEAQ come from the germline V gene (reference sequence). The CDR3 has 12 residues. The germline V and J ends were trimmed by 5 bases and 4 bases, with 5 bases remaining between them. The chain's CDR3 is CASSPITGELFF. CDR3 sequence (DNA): TGTGCCAGCAGCCCCATCACCGGGGAGCTGTTTTTT.

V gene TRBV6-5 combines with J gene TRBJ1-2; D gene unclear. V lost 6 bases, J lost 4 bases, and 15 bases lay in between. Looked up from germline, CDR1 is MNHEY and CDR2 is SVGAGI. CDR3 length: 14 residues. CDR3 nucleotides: TGTGCCAGCAGAGGCCCAGAGGGTAGCTATGGCTACACCTTC. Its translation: CASRGPEGSYGYTF.

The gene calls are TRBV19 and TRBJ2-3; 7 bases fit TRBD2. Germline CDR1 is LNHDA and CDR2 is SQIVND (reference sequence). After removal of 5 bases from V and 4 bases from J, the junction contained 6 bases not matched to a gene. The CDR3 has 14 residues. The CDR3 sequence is CASSAGLGADTQYF. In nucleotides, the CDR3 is TGTGCCAGTAGTGCCGGACTAGGAGCAGATACGCAGTATTTT. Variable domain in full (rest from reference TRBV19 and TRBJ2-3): DGGITQSPKYLFRKEGQNVTLSCEQNLNHDAMYWYRQDPGQGLRLIYYSQIVNDFQKGDIAEGYSVSREKKESFPLTVTSAQKNPTAFYLCASSAGLGADTQYFGPGTRLTVL.

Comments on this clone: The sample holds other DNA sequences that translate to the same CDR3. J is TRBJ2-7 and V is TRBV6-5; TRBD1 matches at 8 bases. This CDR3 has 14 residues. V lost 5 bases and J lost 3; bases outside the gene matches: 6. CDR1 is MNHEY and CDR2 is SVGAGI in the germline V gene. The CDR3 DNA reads TGTGCCAGCAGTCCTACCGGGACAGGCTACGAGCAGTACTTC. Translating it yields CASSPTGTGYEQYF.

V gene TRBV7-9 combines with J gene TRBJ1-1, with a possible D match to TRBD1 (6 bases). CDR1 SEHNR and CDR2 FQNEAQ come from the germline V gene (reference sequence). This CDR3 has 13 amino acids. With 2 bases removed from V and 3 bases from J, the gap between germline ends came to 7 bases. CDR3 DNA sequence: TGTGCCAGCAGCTTACAGGGGCACACTGAAGCTTTCTTT. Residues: CASSLQGHTEAFF. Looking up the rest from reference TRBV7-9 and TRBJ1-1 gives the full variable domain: DTGVSQNPRHKITKRGQNVTFRCDPISEHNRLYWYRQTLGQGPEFLTYFQNEAQLEKSRLLSDRFSAERPKGSFSTLEIQRTEQGDSAMYLCASSLQGHTEAFFGQGTRLTVV.

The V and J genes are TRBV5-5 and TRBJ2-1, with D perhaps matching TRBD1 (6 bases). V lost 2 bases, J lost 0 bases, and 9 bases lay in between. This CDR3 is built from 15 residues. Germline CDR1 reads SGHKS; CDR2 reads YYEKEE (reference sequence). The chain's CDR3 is CASSFLQGSYNEQFF. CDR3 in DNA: TGTGCCAGCAGCTTCTTACAGGGCTCCTACAATGAGCAGTTCTTC.

The CDR3 DNA follows: TGTGCCAGCAGCCGTTCCCGGACAGGGGCGGTAGATACGCAGTATTTT. The encoded protein is CASSRSRTGAVDTQYF. The rearrangement joins TRBV5-4 to TRBJ2-3, with 9 bases fitting TRBD1. The length of the CDR3 is 16 residues. Looked up from germline, CDR1 is SGHNT and CDR2 is YYREEE (reference sequence). Trimming at V came to 4 bases and at J to 5 bases, leaving 11 bases not matched to a gene.

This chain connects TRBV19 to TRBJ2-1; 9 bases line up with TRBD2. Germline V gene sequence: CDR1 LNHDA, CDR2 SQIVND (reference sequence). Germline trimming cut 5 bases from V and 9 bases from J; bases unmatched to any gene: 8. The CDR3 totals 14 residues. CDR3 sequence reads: CASSPFSGGGEQFF. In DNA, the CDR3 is TGTGCCAGTAGTCCCTTTAGCGGGGGTGGTGAGCAGTTCTTC.

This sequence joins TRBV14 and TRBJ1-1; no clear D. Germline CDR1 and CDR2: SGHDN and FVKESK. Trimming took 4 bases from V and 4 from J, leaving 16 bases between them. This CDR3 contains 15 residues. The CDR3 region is CASSPDGAKATEAFF. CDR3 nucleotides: TGTGCCAGCAGCCCCGATGGAGCAAAGGCCACTGAAGCTTTCTTT.

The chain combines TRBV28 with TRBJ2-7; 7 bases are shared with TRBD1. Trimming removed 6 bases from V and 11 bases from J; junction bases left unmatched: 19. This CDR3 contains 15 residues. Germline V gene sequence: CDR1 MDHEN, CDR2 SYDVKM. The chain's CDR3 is CASSLLRDSSTQKYF. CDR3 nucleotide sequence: TGTGCCAGCAGCCTACTCAGGGACAGCTCTACGCAGAAGTACTTC.

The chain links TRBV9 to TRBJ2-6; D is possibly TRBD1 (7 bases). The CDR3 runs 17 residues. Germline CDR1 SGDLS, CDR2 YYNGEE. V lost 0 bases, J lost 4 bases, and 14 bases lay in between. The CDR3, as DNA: TGTGCCAGCAGCGTAGGACAGGGAGGAACCGGGGCCAACGTCCTGACTTTC. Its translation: CASSVGQGGTGANVLTF.

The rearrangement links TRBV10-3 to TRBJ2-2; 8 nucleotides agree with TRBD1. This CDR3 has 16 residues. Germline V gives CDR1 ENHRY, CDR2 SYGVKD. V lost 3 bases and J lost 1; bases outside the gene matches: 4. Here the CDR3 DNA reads TGTGCCATCAGTGACCCCGGGACAGGGAACACCGGGGAGCTGTTTTTT. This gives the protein CAISDPGTGNTGELFF.

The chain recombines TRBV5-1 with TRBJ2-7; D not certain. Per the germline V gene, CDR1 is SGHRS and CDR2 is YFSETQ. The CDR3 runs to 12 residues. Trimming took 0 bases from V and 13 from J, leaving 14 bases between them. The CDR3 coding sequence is TGCGCCAGCAGCTTGGCCCCGGGCCCACCCTACTTC. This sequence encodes CASSLAPGPPYF.

The CDR3 spells CASSLGPRGVYGYTF. For the CDR3, the DNA is TGTGCCAGCAGTTTAGGCCCCAGGGGGGTCTATGGCTACACCTTC. V usage is TRBV27 and J usage is TRBJ1-2, with TRBD1 matching over 7 bases. The CDR3 length is 15 residues. CDR1 and CDR2 from the germline V gene are MNHEY and SMNVEV (reference sequence). Trimming at V came to 2 bases and at J to 4 bases, leaving 7 bases not matched to a gene.

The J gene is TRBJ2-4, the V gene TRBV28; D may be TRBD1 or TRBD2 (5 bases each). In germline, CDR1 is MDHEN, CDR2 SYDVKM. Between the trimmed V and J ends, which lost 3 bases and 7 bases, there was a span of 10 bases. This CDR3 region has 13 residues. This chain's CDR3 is CASSLGRGNIQYF. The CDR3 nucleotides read TGTGCCAGCAGTTTGGGACGAGGCAACATTCAGTACTTC.

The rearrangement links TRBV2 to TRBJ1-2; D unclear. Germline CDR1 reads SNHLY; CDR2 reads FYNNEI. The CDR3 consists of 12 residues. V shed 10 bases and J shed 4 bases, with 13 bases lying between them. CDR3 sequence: CATAGRLYGYTF. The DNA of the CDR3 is TGTGCCACAGCCGGAAGGCTCTATGGCTACACCTTC.

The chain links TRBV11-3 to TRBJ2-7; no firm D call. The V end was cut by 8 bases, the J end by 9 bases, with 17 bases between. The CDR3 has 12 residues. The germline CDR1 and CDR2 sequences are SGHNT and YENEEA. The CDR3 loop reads CASFSTSWVQYF. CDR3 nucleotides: TGTGCCAGCTTTTCGACTTCTTGGGTGCAGTACTTC.

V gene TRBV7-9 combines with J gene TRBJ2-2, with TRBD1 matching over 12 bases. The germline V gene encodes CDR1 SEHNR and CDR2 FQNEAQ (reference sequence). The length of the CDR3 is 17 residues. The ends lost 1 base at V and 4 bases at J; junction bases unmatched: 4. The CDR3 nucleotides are TGTGCCAGCAGCTTAGGGGACAGGGGGCGGGTCACCGGGGAGCTGTTTTTT. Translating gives CASSLGDRGRVTGELFF.

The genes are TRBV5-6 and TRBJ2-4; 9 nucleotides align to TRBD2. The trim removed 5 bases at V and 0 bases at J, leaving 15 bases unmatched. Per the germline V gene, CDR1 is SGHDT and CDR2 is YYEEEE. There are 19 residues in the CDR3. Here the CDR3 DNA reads TGTGCCAGCAGGCCTGGGGTAGCGGGAGTTTTAGAAGCCAAAAACATTCAGTACTTC. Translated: CASRPGVAGVLEAKNIQYF.